The T cell receptor (beta chain) under discussion was sequenced for a study of OX40 agonist ivuxolimab in advanced cancers. Describing the broader study: Ivuxolimab was an agonistic, fully human IgG2 monoclonal antibody directed against OX40 (CD134), a costimulatory receptor. Partial responses occurred in three dose-escalation patients, of whom one had hepatocellular carcinoma and two had cutaneous melanoma. Peripheral TCRbeta sequencing aimed to test whether ivuxolimab altered TCR sequence diversity and caused clonal T-cell expansion. In the dose-escalation cohort, 82.7% of patients were male, and the mean age was roughly 60 years, with a range of roughly 20 to 79. Of the approximately 53 patients in dose escalation, some 20 had hepatocellular carcinoma, roughly 15 had melanoma, 9 had renal cell carcinoma and 9 had head and neck cancer. The paper describes the monotherapy dose-escalation part (N = 52 patients) of the phase I trial of ivuxolimab. Intravenous ivuxolimab was administered to patients every 2 weeks at six dose levels: 0.01, 0.1, 0.3, 1.5, 3 and 10 mg/kg. Patients were allowed to have had prior anti-PD-1, anti-PD-L1 or anti-CTLA-4 therapy, and 30% to 50% of the dose-escalation patients had previously received checkpoint inhibitors. Summary of the overall study and its limitations: After ivuxolimab, more expanded clones were found on average in CD8+ T cells than in CD4+ T cells. Low levels of normalized T-cell clonal expansion were also seen in some patients who did not respond. Which antigens the clonally expanded peripheral T cells were specific for was not determined. Partial responders in the 0.1-3.0 mg/kg groups had among the lowest normalized peripheral clonal expansion, especially among CD8+ T cells. At doses from 0.1 to 3.0 mg/kg, clonal expansion was seen in both CD4+ and CD8+ blood T cells between baseline and week 6.

V and J lose 0 bases and 6 bases, and a span of 15 bases separates them. According to the germline V gene (reference sequence), CDR1 reads LNHNV and CDR2 reads YYDKDF. The CDR3 runs 16 amino acids, cysteine and phenylalanine included. Only the CDR3 DNA stays, 48 bases, in frame from base 1. Genomic DNA was isolated from the sorted cells so that the TCRbeta CDR3 region could be sequenced. TCRbeta CDR3 regions were sequenced using the immunoSEQ Assay. TCRdb mirrors the immuneACCESS table, restricted to in-frame sequences. Some clones are absent from its copies; in checked studies, under half trace to an unresolved V gene, and the reason for the others is unknown. The sample profile shows about 34,000 clones; about 90% of them were found once. The ten largest clones take up around 4% of the sample. As concerns this clone: No antigen is known for it. The input lacks base qualities; no much larger clone sits a single base away.

The trial excluded patients who had a history of autoimmune disease or were on systemic immunosuppression. Peripheral blood for TCR sequencing was collected from all dose cohorts at baseline, on cycle 4 day 1, and on cycle 7 day 1. The samples were taken from a phase I, first-in-human, multicenter, open-label dose-escalation trial of ivuxolimab. Adults with locally advanced or metastatic head and neck squamous cell, hepatocellular, melanoma or renal cell carcinoma were enrolled in the trial. Before TCR sequencing, CD4+ and CD8+ T cells were separately sorted from peripheral blood. The sequence was collected from an adult with an advanced solid tumor such as melanoma, head and neck, liver or kidney cancer. Sample: CD4+ or CD8+ T cells sorted from blood, taken in a trial of the OX40 agonist ivuxolimab. The rearranged segments are TRBV15 and TRBJ1-5, with the D segment identity uncertain. The DNA sequence reads TGTGCCACCAGCAGAGATATAAGCACACCCCTTCAGCCCCAGCATTTT. The translation is CATSRDISTPLQPQHF.